A single sample is the source of the 21 T cell receptor beta chains below, sequenced in a study of blood T cells in healthy people across ages. PCR was performed a second time for roughly 7 to 11 cycles using a sample-barcoded 5' primer and a J-beta primer mix. MiXCR, run by TCRdb on the 5' RACE reads, gives a single entry per CDR3 protein. Of about 800,000 distinct CDR3 sequences in the sample, roughly 50% were seen once. Sequencing was performed on blood. Source of these receptors: a man younger than 45 in good health.

The chain links TRBV27 to TRBJ1-1; D call uncertain. The germline V gene encodes CDR1 MNHEY and CDR2 SMNVEV (reference sequence). The CDR3 is 14 amino acids. Trimming stripped 2 bases from V and 1 base from J, with 8 bases between. This CDR3 reads CASSLGPWNTEAFF. The DNA for the CDR3 is TGTGCCAGCAGTTTAGGTCCCTGGAACACTGAAGCTTTCTTT.

J is TRBJ2-5 and V is TRBV20-1, with D possibly being TRBD1 (6 bases). The DNA end lines up better with TRBJ2-7; the J call may be wrong. This CDR3 has 14 amino acids. Germline V gene lookup returns CDR1 DFQATT and CDR2 SNEGSKA (reference sequence). CDR3 sequence (DNA): TGCAGTGCTAGAGTACCGGGACAATCCTACGAGCAGTACTTC. Amino acids: CSARVPGQSYEQYF.

J is TRBJ1-6 and V is TRBV7-2; unclear D gene. V was shortened by 8 bases and J by 5 bases, with 13 bases between the two germline ends. This CDR3 is built from 14 residues. Germline loops: CDR1 SGHTA, CDR2 FQGNSA. CDR3 in DNA: TGTGCCAGCCTTCTGGAGAACAATAATTCACCCCTCCACTTT. Protein product: CASLLENNNSPLHF.

The rearrangement joins TRBV6-5 to TRBJ1-5; D not resolved. This CDR3 has 13 residues. Trimming shortened V by 3 bases and J by 5 bases, and 8 bases separated the two germline ends. Germline V lookup: CDR1 MNHEY, CDR2 SVGAGI. The CDR3, as DNA: TGTGCCAGCAGTTATGGGGAGGATCAGCCCCAGCATTTT. It encodes CASSYGEDQPQHF.

This clonotype occurred a few times. This chain links TRBV13 with TRBJ2-4; D not certain. The ends were cut back, 4 bases at V and 0 bases at J, with 7 bases in the middle. The CDR3 length is 14 residues. Per the germline V gene, CDR1 is PRHDT and CDR2 is FYEKMQ (reference sequence). The CDR3, as DNA: TGTGCCAGCAGCTCCCGACTAGCCAAAAACATTCAGTACTTC. Amino acids: CASSSRLAKNIQYF.

This clonotype has a single count. CDR3 nucleotides: TGTGCCAGCAGCCCCCCGTACGACACTGAAGCTTTCTTT. Its protein is CASSPPYDTEAFF. The genes are TRBV7-8 and TRBJ1-1; D is unresolved. Per germline, CDR1 SGHVS and CDR2 FQNEAQ. The CDR3 is 13 residues long. V was trimmed by 5 bases and J by 3 bases, leaving 10 bases between them.

The chain carries TRBV20-1 and TRBJ1-1, with a possible D match to TRBD1 (6 bases). This CDR3 is built from 15 residues. CDR1 DFQATT and CDR2 SNEGSKA come from the germline V gene (reference sequence). V shed 0 bases and J shed 1 base, with 12 bases lying between them. In DNA form, the CDR3 reads TGCAGTGCTAGAGATCCTCAACAGGGGAACACTGAAGCTTTCTTT. Amino acids: CSARDPQQGNTEAFF.

The gene calls are TRBV20-1 and TRBJ2-1; the D gene is possibly TRBD2 (8 bases). Germline CDR1 DFQATT, CDR2 SNEGSKA (reference sequence). V lost 6 bases to trimming and J lost 7 bases, with 25 bases between them. The CDR3 is made up of 16 amino acids. CDR3 coding DNA: TGCAGTGCCACAGGGGCCGGACGAGCGGGGGCAAATGAGCAGTTCTTC. Its protein is CSATGAGRAGANEQFF.

In DNA, the CDR3 is TGTGCCAGCAGTTTATTGGGGGACTCCTACGAGCAGTACTTC. Its translation: CASSLLGDSYEQYF. This chain uses TRBV12-3 or TRBV12-4 with TRBJ2-7; possibly TRBD1 or TRBD2 for D (5 bases each). The CDR3 spans 14 residues. Trimming took off 2 bases at V and 0 bases at J, with 8 bases between the two ends.

This sequence joins TRBV7-6 and TRBJ2-3; 9 positions agree with TRBD2. Germline CDR1 and CDR2: SGHVS and FNYEAQ. Trimming removed 1 base from V and 4 bases from J; junction bases left unmatched: 3. This CDR3 contains 15 residues. This chain's CDR3 is CASSLGGRASDTQYF. The CDR3 coding sequence is TGTGCCAGCAGCTTAGGCGGGAGGGCCTCAGATACGCAGTATTTT.

This clonotype was counted many times. V and J are TRBV12-3 or TRBV12-4 and TRBJ2-7; D ambiguous. The CDR3 has 14 amino acids. The V end was cut by 4 bases, the J end by 6 bases, with 16 bases between. CDR3 region: CASSSSPTSGEQYF. The CDR3 DNA reads TGTGCCAGCAGTTCATCCCCTACCTCCGGCGAGCAGTACTTC.

This clonotype came up a few times. This could be a read error, since a much larger clone is one nucleotide away. V usage is TRBV7-2 and J usage is TRBJ2-5; weak D call: TRBD2 (5 bases). CDR1 and CDR2 from the germline V gene are SGHTA and FQGNSA. The CDR3 has 13 amino acids. The CDR3 spells CASSVAQKETQYF. As DNA, the CDR3 is TGTGCCAGCAGCGTAGCGCAGAAAGAGACCCAGTACTTC.

V usage is TRBV4-3 and J usage is TRBJ2-7; 10 nucleotides agree with TRBD1. J lost 4 bases, V lost 0 bases, and 3 bases had no gene match. CDR3 length equals 15 residues. Germline CDR1 LGHNA, CDR2 YSLEER. The CDR3 sequence is CASSQETGGIYEQYF. The CDR3 DNA follows: TGCGCCAGCAGCCAAGAGACAGGGGGCATATACGAGCAGTACTTC.

The table lists this clonotype with a count of one. This rearrangement joins TRBV5-1 to TRBJ1-1, with D unclear. V gave up 1 base and J gave up 4 bases, with 11 bases separating them. CDR1 and CDR2 from the germline V gene are SGHRS and YFSETQ. The CDR3 sequence is 14 residues long. CDR3 amino acids: CASSLLRWSTEAFF. The DNA for the CDR3 is TGCGCCAGCAGCTTGTTGAGGTGGAGCACTGAAGCTTTCTTT.

The CDR3 region is CASSPSGVEAFF. CDR3 nucleotides: TGTGCCAGCAGCCCATCGGGGGTTGAAGCTTTCTTT. V usage is TRBV13 and J usage is TRBJ1-1; the D gene is possibly TRBD1 (5 bases). The CDR3 spans 12 residues. Germline loops: CDR1 PRHDT, CDR2 FYEKMQ (reference sequence). Trimming took 5 bases from V and 7 from J, leaving 11 bases between them.

The CDR3 region is CASSPGVGYNEQFF. CDR3 DNA: TGTGCCAGCAGCCCTGGGGTTGGCTACAATGAGCAGTTCTTC. The J gene is TRBJ2-1, the V gene TRBV7-2; D unresolved. CDR1 is SGHTA, CDR2 FQGNSA, per germline. V shed 5 bases and J shed 3 bases, with 11 bases lying between them. The CDR3 runs to 14 residues.

This clonotype was found a few times. V usage is TRBV29-1 and J usage is TRBJ2-7; TRBD1 is a possible D gene (6 bases). This CDR3 region has 13 residues. Per germline, CDR1 SQVTM and CDR2 ANQGSEA. The V end lost 4 bases, the J end lost 9 bases, and 19 bases lay between the germline ends. The CDR3 is CSVGTLGGRGQYF. CDR3 nucleotide sequence: TGCAGCGTTGGGACCTTAGGGGGAAGGGGGCAGTACTTC.

This clonotype occurred a few times. This chain links TRBV6-4 with TRBJ1-6; D is undetermined. The V end was cut by 6 bases, the J end by 5 bases, with 8 bases between. Germline V gives CDR1 MRHNA, CDR2 SNTAGT. The CDR3 has 13 amino acids. The CDR3 DNA reads TGTGCCAGCAGCTTCACGGATAATTCACCCCTCCACTTT. Residues: CASSFTDNSPLHF.

This clonotype occurred a few times. A junction boundary mismatches the germline segment, possibly from a read error. This chain uses TRBV10-3 with TRBJ2-6; TRBD1 or TRBD2 may be the D gene (7 bases each). The CDR3 sequence is 14 residues long. The germline gives CDR1 ENHRY, CDR2 SYGVKD. This CDR3 reads CAITAQGGDNVLTF. In DNA form, the CDR3 reads TGTGCCATCACGGCGCAGGGGGGGGACAACGTCCTGACTTTC.

In its sample, this clonotype was seen once. The gene calls are TRBV12-3 or TRBV12-4 and TRBJ2-5, with D possibly matching TRBD1 (6 bases). CDR3 length: 19 residues. V was trimmed by 6 bases and J by 4 bases, leaving 30 bases between them. CDR3: CASRARGFIPTEQVETQYF. CDR3 DNA sequence: TGTGCCAGCAGGGCGAGGGGGTTTATTCCGACAGAACAAGTAGAGACCCAGTACTTC.

The chain links TRBV27 to TRBJ2-3, with 7 bases fitting TRBD2. Germline trimming cut 6 bases from V and 0 bases from J; bases unmatched to any gene: 15. Germline assignment: CDR1 MNHEY and CDR2 SMNVEV (reference sequence). The CDR3 has 18 amino acids. In DNA, the CDR3 is TGTGCCAGCAGACTACAAGTAGCGGGTTTATCTAGCACAGATACGCAGTATTTT. This codes for CASRLQVAGLSSTDTQYF.